A single TCR beta chain is shown here with its context. Antigen specificity is unknown. This record belongs to a study of T cell responses to AZD1222 COVID-19 vaccine. Whole-study results and caveats: Donors were mostly white British, more females; clonal diversity possibly underestimated.

CDR1 is LNHDA, CDR2 SQIVND, per germline (reference sequence). The V end lost 0 bases, the J end lost 12 bases, and 21 bases lay between the germline ends. The CDR3 extends over 16 amino acids. TCRdb keeps only in-frame clones here, not all; method: immunoSEQ multiplex PCR. Among about 92,000 clones listed, roughly 93% were seen once. The rearrangement joins TRBV19 to TRBJ2-1, with D tentatively TRBD2 (6 bases). The receptor was isolated from an adult in good health. Sequencing used peripheral blood, obtained on day 0 of AZD1222 vaccination. CDR3 amino acids: CASSIDRDWRLKGQFF. The DNA of the CDR3 is TGTGCCAGTAGTATAGACCGGGACTGGAGGTTAAAGGGGCAGTTCTTC.